This T cell receptor (beta chain) appears in the sequencing data of a study of T-cell memory formation after mild COVID-19. Study observations and caveats: Contracting CD4+ clones were located mainly in CM and EM, and CD8+ clones in EMRA.

TCRdb re-called the 5' RACE reads with MiXCR, one entry per CDR3 protein. The profile shows 280,000 or so distinct CDR3 sequences, under 8.5% of them singletons. Germline V CDR1 and CDR2: MNHEY, SMNVEV (reference sequence). Trimming took off 6 bases at V and 1 base at J, with 12 bases between the two ends. This CDR3 region has 14 residues. This clonotype was found a few times. The antigen is not known. The TCR was taken from a young man who had mild COVID-19 (a few samples of this study predate the infection). Cell type and time point are not known. J is TRBJ1-2 and V is TRBV27; D may be TRBD1 (6 bases). Source material: PBMCs or a T cell subset sorted from them (not recorded which). CDR3 sequence reads: CASSRRGDNYGYTF. In nucleotides, the CDR3 is TGTGCCAGCAGCCGGAGGGGGGATAACTATGGCTACACCTTC.